A single sample is the source of the 8 T cell receptor beta chains below, sequenced in a study of cytomegalovirus exposure and HLA in healthy donors. TCRdb keeps only in-frame clones here, not all; method: immunoSEQ multiplex PCR. The table has 250,000 to 300,000 clones, around 85% seen once. The sequencing input was PBMCs. The receptors stem from a woman younger than 30 in good health and CMV-seronegative.

The chain links TRBV14 to TRBJ2-7; 7 nucleotides agree with TRBD1. V shed 2 bases, J shed 3 bases, and the junction held 4 bases outside the gene matches. The germline gives CDR1 SGHDN, CDR2 FVKESK. This CDR3 is 14 amino acids long. The CDR3 region is CASSQLTGVYEQYF. CDR3 sequence (DNA): TGTGCCAGCAGCCAACTAACAGGGGTCTACGAGCAGTACTTC.

This chain connects TRBV7-8 to TRBJ1-2, with 7 bases identical to TRBD1. Germline-derived CDR1 and CDR2 are SGHVS and FQNEAQ. J gave up 8 bases and V 4 bases, and 16 bases lay outside the gene matches. This CDR3 has 16 amino acids. For the CDR3, the DNA is TGTGCCAGCAGCTGGGGACAGAGAAAGAAGATTGGGGGCTACACCTTC. Residues: CASSWGQRKKIGGYTF.

This clone was recorded only once. Here the CDR3 reads CASRAQGSSVVQYF. The CDR3 bases are TGTGCCAGCCGCGCCCAGGGATCCTCGGTAGTGCAGTACTTC. The chain uses TRBV5-8 and TRBJ2-7; weak D call: TRBD1 (5 bases). The CDR3 is 14 residues long. Germline values: CDR1 SGHTS, CDR2 YDEGEE. Trimming cost V 7 bases and J 9 bases, with 23 bases left between them.

The V gene is TRBV14, the J gene TRBJ2-7; D perhaps matches TRBD1 (6 bases). Germline CDR1 and CDR2: SGHDN and FVKESK. V was pared by 4 bases and J by 3 bases, with 13 bases between. This CDR3 contains 14 residues. CDR3: CASSRLPGHYEQYF. The CDR3 coding sequence is TGTGCCAGCAGCCGCCTACCGGGACACTACGAGCAGTACTTC.

This clone was counted only a few times. This chain links TRBV11-1 with TRBJ2-3; 9 positions agree with TRBD1. With V trimmed by 6 bases and J by 3 bases, 10 bases remained unmatched. This CDR3 has 16 residues. The germline V gene encodes CDR1 SGHAT and CDR2 FQDESV (reference sequence). The CDR3 coding sequence is TGTGCCAGCAGTCGTGAAATAGGACAGGGGACAGATACGCAGTATTTT. This translates into CASSREIGQGTDTQYF.

This sequence joins TRBV7-8 and TRBJ1-5; TRBD1 is a possible D gene (6 bases). Germline V gene sequence: CDR1 SGHVS, CDR2 FQNEAQ. V was cut by 5 bases and J by 7 bases, with 15 bases left in between. The CDR3 length is 14 residues. This CDR3 reads CASSRSSGDQPQHF. The CDR3 nucleotides are TGTGCCAGCAGCAGATCATCAGGGGACCAGCCCCAGCATTTT. The full variable domain, its missing parts supplied by reference TRBV7-8 and TRBJ1-5, is GAGVSQSPRYKVAKRGQDVALRCDPISGHVSLFWYQQALGQGPEFLTYFQNEAQLDKSGLPSDRFFAERPEGSVSTLKIQRTQQEDSAVYLCASSRSSGDQPQHFGDGTRLSIL.

CDR3 nucleotides: TGTGCCAGCAGGGCGGGACCCTCCTACGAGCAGTACTTC. This codes for CASRAGPSYEQYF. The chain carries TRBV5-8 and TRBJ2-7; D is possibly TRBD2 (6 bases). Germline lookup yields CDR1 SGHTS and CDR2 YDEGEE. This CDR3 has 13 residues. V lost 5 bases to trimming and J lost 0 bases, with 9 bases between them.

This clone was counted once. The chain has TRBV4-1 and TRBJ2-7; 10 nucleotides line up with TRBD2. CDR1 and CDR2 (germline): MGHRA, YSYEKL. J was trimmed by 2 bases and V by 2 bases; bases with no gene match: 9. The CDR3 has 17 residues. The DNA for the CDR3 is TGCGCCAGCAGCCAAATCCCGGGAACTAGCGGGACCTACGAGCAGTACTTC. Amino acids: CASSQIPGTSGTYEQYF.